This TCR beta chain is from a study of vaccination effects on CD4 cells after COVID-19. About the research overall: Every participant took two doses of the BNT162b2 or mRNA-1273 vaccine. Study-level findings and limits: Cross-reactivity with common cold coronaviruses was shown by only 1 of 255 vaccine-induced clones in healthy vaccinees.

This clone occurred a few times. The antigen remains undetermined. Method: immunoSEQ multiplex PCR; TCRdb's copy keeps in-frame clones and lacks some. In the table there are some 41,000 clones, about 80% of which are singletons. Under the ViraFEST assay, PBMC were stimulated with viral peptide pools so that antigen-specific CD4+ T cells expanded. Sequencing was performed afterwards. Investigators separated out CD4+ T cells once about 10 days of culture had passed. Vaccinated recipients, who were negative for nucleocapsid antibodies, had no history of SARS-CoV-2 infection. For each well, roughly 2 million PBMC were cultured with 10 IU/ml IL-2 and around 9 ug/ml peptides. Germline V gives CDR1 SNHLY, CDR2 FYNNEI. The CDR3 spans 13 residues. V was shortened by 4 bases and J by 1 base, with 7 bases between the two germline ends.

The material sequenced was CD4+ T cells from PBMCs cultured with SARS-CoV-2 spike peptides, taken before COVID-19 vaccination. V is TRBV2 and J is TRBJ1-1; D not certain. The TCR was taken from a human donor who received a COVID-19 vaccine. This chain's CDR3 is CASSVWGNTEAFF. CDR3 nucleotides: TGTGCCAGCAGTGTCTGGGGGAACACTGAAGCTTTCTTT.